One sample yielded the 12 T cell receptor beta chains listed below, sequenced in a study of metastatic and nonmetastatic thyroid tumors. All patients reached thyroid surgery having received no treatment beforehand. TCRdb re-called the PCR reads through MiXCR. The data show some 60,000 clones, with 25% to 30% seen just once and approximately 16% held by the top ten. Sequenced input: blood. The receptors originated from a female donor with papillary thyroid cancer or a benign thyroid nodule (not recorded which). Some clones in this sample may be carry-over from other donors' samples.

This clone was recorded a few times. The V call is TRBV19, the J call TRBJ2-3; D is uncertain. In germline, CDR1 is LNHDA, CDR2 SQIVND (reference sequence). The ends were cut back, 3 bases at V and 6 bases at J, with 13 bases in the middle. This CDR3 is built from 14 residues. The CDR3 nucleotides are TGTGCCAGTAGTATGGGTGGCTTCGAGGATACGCAGTATTTT. Amino acid sequence: CASSMGGFEDTQYF. Based on the CDR3 plus reference TRBV19 and TRBJ2-3, the full variable domain is DGGITQSPKYLFRKEGQNVTLSCEQNLNHDAMYWYRQDPGQGLRLIYYSQIVNDFQKGDIAEGYSVSREKKESFPLTVTSAQKNPTAFYLCASSMGGFEDTQYFGPGTRLTVL.

This clone has a handful of counts. The V and J genes are TRBV12-5 and TRBJ1-3, with a weak D call TRBD1 (6 bases). The CDR3 sequence is 18 residues long. CDR1 is LGHNT and CDR2 is FRNRAP in the germline V gene. V lost 3 bases and J 0 bases, leaving 18 bases between the germline ends. The CDR3 here is CASGLGLGQTGSGNTIYF. Written as DNA, the CDR3 is TGTGCTAGTGGTTTAGGCCTAGGGCAGACAGGCTCTGGAAACACCATATATTTT.

This clone was detected a few times. The chain carries TRBV11-2 and TRBJ2-1; D is ambiguous. This CDR3 spans 13 amino acids. Trimming shortened V by 1 base and J by 5 bases, and 6 bases separated the two germline ends. Germline V gene sequence: CDR1 SGHAT, CDR2 FQNNGV. CDR3 DNA: TGTGCCAGCAGCTTAGGACGGAACAATGAGCAGTTCTTC. Amino acids: CASSLGRNNEQFF.

This clone was detected only a few times. The V call is TRBV7-6, the J call TRBJ1-6; D is unresolved. This CDR3 has 16 amino acids. The V gene's germline CDR1 is SGHVS and CDR2 FNYEAQ. V dropped 5 bases and J dropped 0 bases, with 11 bases sitting between them. The DNA of the CDR3 is TGTGCCAGCAGCCCGCCGGGCCACTCCTATAATTCACCCCTCCACTTT. Translation: CASSPPGHSYNSPLHF.

This clone was seen only a few times. The CDR3, as DNA: TGTGCCGGCAACAGCGGGAGGGACACCGGGGAGCTGTTTTTT. This sequence encodes CAGNSGRDTGELFF. The J gene is TRBJ2-2, the V gene TRBV6-1; 10 bases align to TRBD2. CDR3 size: 14 residues. Trimming cost V 11 bases and J 3 bases; bases outside gene matches: 6. CDR1 and CDR2 from the germline V gene are MNHNS and SASEGT.

This clone was observed a handful of times. The chain combines TRBV14 with TRBJ2-7; D remains ambiguous. This CDR3 region has 14 residues. Germline assignment: CDR1 SGHDN and CDR2 FVKESK. V lost 2 bases to trimming and J lost 3 bases, with 11 bases between them. The CDR3 sequence is CASSQLATYYEQYF. The CDR3 DNA sequence: TGTGCCAGCAGCCAACTTGCGACATACTACGAGCAGTACTTC.

This rearrangement joins TRBV18 to TRBJ2-3; TRBD2 matches 10 bases. V shed 0 bases and J 6 bases; nucleotides not matched to a gene: 6. The germline gives CDR1 KGHSH, CDR2 LQKENI. There are 16 residues in the CDR3. DNA of the CDR3: TGTGCCAGCTCACCACCGGCAGCGGGAGGGATGGATACGCAGTATTTT. Protein product: CASSPPAAGGMDTQYF.

This clone has more than one count but fewer than ten. This chain connects TRBV6-1 to TRBJ1-1; 7 bases agree with TRBD1. CDR1 and CDR2 from the germline V gene are MNHNS and SASEGT. V was pared by 8 bases and J by 1 base, with 10 bases of the junction left unmatched. The CDR3 has 15 residues. The CDR3 protein is CASRDSRSRNTEAFF. CDR3 sequence (DNA): TGTGCCAGCCGGGACAGTAGGTCGAGGAACACTGAAGCTTTCTTT.

The sample holds a few counts of this clone. The chain carries TRBV12-3 or TRBV12-4 and TRBJ2-2; 9 positions agree with TRBD1. This CDR3 is built from 14 residues. V lost 10 bases to trimming and J lost 5 bases; unmatched junction nucleotides: 8. CDR3 sequence (DNA): TGTGCCACGCGGACAGGGGTTTTTACCGGGGAGCTGTTTTTT. Translated: CATRTGVFTGELFF.

Worth noting for this clone: Because the CDR3 is missing its conserved closing phenylalanine or tryptophan, this is likely a read error. The J gene is TRBJ1-6, the V gene TRBV27; possibly TRBD1 for D (6 bases). This CDR3 spans 14 amino acids. V shed 5 bases and J shed 7 bases, with 12 bases lying between them. Germline assignment: CDR1 MNHEY and CDR2 SMNVEV (reference sequence). CDR3 residues: CASSLRQANSPLHL. CDR3 in DNA: TGTGCCAGCAGTCTAAGACAGGCAAATTCACCCCTCCACCTT.

The CDR3 is CASSEGGQEAFF. In DNA, the CDR3 is TGTGCCAGCAGTGAAGGGGGACAAGAAGCTTTCTTT. The chain combines TRBV2 with TRBJ1-1; possible D gene TRBD1, 6 bases. The ends were cut back, 1 base at V and 8 bases at J, with 8 bases in the middle. The CDR3 extends over 12 amino acids. CDR1 SNHLY and CDR2 FYNNEI come from the germline V gene.

The rearrangement links TRBV30 to TRBJ1-2, with TRBD1 identical over 7 bases. Unmatched junction bases numbered 16, after V lost 8 bases and J lost 7 bases. The CDR3 covers 14 residues. Looked up from germline, CDR1 is GTSNPN and CDR2 is SVGIG (reference sequence). CDR3 loop: CAHGAPTGLRGYTF. CDR3 nucleotide sequence: TGTGCCCATGGGGCTCCGACAGGGCTGCGTGGCTACACCTTC.